This T cell receptor (beta chain) was found in a study of OX40 agonist ivuxolimab in advanced cancers. This CDR3 is 13 amino acids long. The V and J ends lost 2 bases and 3 bases respectively, with 8 bases between them. Looked up from germline, CDR1 is SGDLS and CDR2 is YYNGEE. This clone was seen more than once but under ten times. This specimen includes other DNA sequences encoding the same CDR3. The repertoire was sequenced with immunoSEQ multiplex PCR; TCRdb's copy has only in-frame clones and lacks some. The data show 15,000 to 20,000 clones, with 80% to 90% seen just once and approximately 24% held by the top ten.

This specimen was CD4+ or CD8+ T cells sorted from blood, taken in a trial of the OX40 agonist ivuxolimab. This sequence originates from an adult with an advanced solid tumor such as melanoma, head and neck, liver or kidney cancer. This chain uses TRBV9 with TRBJ1-2; tentative D call: TRBD1 (5 bases). CDR3 residues: CASSVGGDYGYTF. In DNA form, the CDR3 reads TGTGCCAGCAGCGTGGGGGGAGACTATGGCTACACCTTC. Full variable domain (remainder filled in from reference TRBV9 and TRBJ1-2): DSGVTQTPKHLITATGQRVTLRCSPRSGDLSVYWYQQSLDQGLQFLIQYYNGEERAKGNILERFSAQQFPDLHSELNLSSLELGDSALYFCASSVGGDYGYTFGSGTRLTVV.